The clone carrying this T cell receptor (beta chain) turned up a few times. Antigen unknown. The record originates from a study of CD8 T cells in ankylosing spondylitis. In TCRdb, the 5' RACE reads were re-called with MiXCR into one record per CDR3 protein. The repertoire includes about 260,000 distinct CDR3 sequences, about 24% of them detected once, and less than 0.75% sits in the top ten. Trimming stripped 0 bases from V and 6 bases from J, with 8 bases between. The CDR3 runs 14 residues. The germline V gene has CDR1 SGHDN and CDR2 FVKESK. Study-level points and caveats: Disease-associated clones were reportedly significantly overrepresented in matched ankylosing spondylitis synovial fluid.

The chain is built from TRBV14 and TRBJ1-4, with D unresolved. Sequences were obtained from blood, either unsorted or a sorted T cell fraction (not recorded which). This TCR derives from a male donor with ankylosing spondylitis or in good health (not recorded which). The CDR3 nucleotides read TGTGCCAGCAGCCAAGATTCGGGGTATGAAAAACTGTTTTTT. Encoded protein: CASSQDSGYEKLFF.